This TCR beta chain was identified during a study of shared clonotypes between healthy human individuals. The wider study: Every donor yielded three CD4 naive, three CD4 memory, two CD8 naive and one CD8 memory plate. Whole-study results and caveats: Naive subsets typically showed greater estimated richness than memory subsets. Non-shared clonotypes showed lower generation probabilities than clonotypes common to all four donors.

Negatively enriched CD4+ T cells were divided by CD45RA into naive and memory. Germline CDR1 reads SGHVS; CDR2 reads FNYEAQ. V was pared by 2 bases and J by 2 bases, with 5 bases of the junction left unmatched. This CDR3 has 15 residues. Notes on this clone: Its specificity is not known.

The repertoire was sequenced with immunoSEQ multiplex PCR; TCRdb's copy has only in-frame clones and lacks some. The table lists about 2 million clones, roughly 94% of them singletons. This clonotype originated in a man aged 18-30 years in good health. This chain connects TRBV7-6 to TRBJ2-7, with 8 bases aligning to TRBD1. Sequenced sample: naive CD4+ T cells sorted from blood. Stated subset: CD45RA+ positively selected. CDR3 nucleotides: TGTGCCAGCAGCTTAAGTGGGACAGGCGCCTACGAGCAGTACTTC. Residues: CASSLSGTGAYEQYF. The whole variable domain, filled in from reference TRBV7-6 and TRBJ2-7, reads GAGVSQSPRYKVTKRGQDVALRCDPISGHVSLYWYRQALGQGPEFLTYFNYEAQQDKSGLPNDRFSAERPEGSISTLTIQRTEQRDSAMYRCASSLSGTGAYEQYFGPGTRLTVT.